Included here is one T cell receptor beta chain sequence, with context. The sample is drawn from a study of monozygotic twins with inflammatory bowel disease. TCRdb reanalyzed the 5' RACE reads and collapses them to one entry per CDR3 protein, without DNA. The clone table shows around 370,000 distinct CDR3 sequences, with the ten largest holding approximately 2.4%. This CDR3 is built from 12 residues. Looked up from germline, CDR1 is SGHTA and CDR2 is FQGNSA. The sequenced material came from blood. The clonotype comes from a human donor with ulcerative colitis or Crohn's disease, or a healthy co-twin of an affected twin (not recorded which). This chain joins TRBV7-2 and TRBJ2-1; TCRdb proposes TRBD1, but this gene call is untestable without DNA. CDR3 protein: CASSLDSTEQFF.